This record concerns one T cell receptor beta chain sequence. Germline V gene data show CDR1 as SQVTM and CDR2 as ANQGSEA. The CDR3 has 11 amino acids. V gave up 8 bases and J gave up 4 bases, with 11 bases separating them. This entry is derived from a study of OX40 agonist ivuxolimab in advanced cancers. The data were produced by immunoSEQ multiplex PCR, yet TCRdb's version contains in-frame clones alone and is incomplete. The table includes 55,000 to 70,000 clones, about 85% detected once. This TCR was sampled from an adult with an advanced solid tumor such as melanoma, head and neck, liver or kidney cancer. The rearrangement uses TRBV29-1 and TRBJ2-5; unclear D gene. The source was CD4+ or CD8+ T cells sorted from blood, collected in a trial of the OX40 agonist ivuxolimab. CDR3 region: CSIKRGETQYF. Here the CDR3 DNA reads TGCAGCATAAAAAGAGGAGAGACCCAGTACTTC.